The rows below give T cell receptor beta chains drawn from one sample of a study of CD8 T cells in ankylosing spondylitis. One entry per CDR3 protein, called by TCRdb with MiXCR from the 5' RACE reads. The sample consists of about 280,000 distinct CDR3 sequences, 20% of them appearing once. The sample taken for sequencing was blood, either unsorted or a sorted T cell fraction (not recorded which). These receptors all come from a male donor with ankylosing spondylitis or in good health (not recorded which). The CDR3 runs from the conserved cysteine through the conserved F or W. A D gene is named only where the DNA matches it firmly. A row's size may be missing; if present it is once, few, many or a size class.

D	size	length	J	V	CDR3	DNA
NA	NA	14	TRBJ1-2	TRBV5-1	CASRPTGPNYGYTF	TGCGCCAGCAGACCTACAGGGCCCAACTATGGCTACACCTTC
TRBD1	NA	20	TRBJ2-6	TRBV5-1	CASSPPGSGTGGSGANVLTF	TGCGCCAGCAGCCCCCCGGGATCGGGGACAGGGGGCTCTGGGGCCAACGTCCTGACTTTC
NA	once	17	TRBJ2-2	TRBV10-1	CASSESLLLETTGELFF	TGCGCCAGCAGTGAGTCTCTACTCCTCGAGACCACCGGGGAGCTGTTTTTT
TRBD1	many	16	TRBJ2-2	TRBV6-5	CASSYPGTGGPGELFF	TGTGCCAGCAGTTACCCCGGGACAGGGGGCCCCGGGGAGCTGTTTTTT
NA	many	11	TRBJ1-1	TRBV20-1	CSARDYPEAFF	TGCAGTGCTAGAGATTACCCTGAAGCTTTCTTT
TRBD2	few	16	TRBJ2-2	TRBV5-1	CASSGSGSVGTGELFF	TGCGCCAGCAGCGGTAGCGGGAGCGTAGGGACCGGGGAGCTGTTTTTT
NA	few	13	TRBJ2-5	TRBV7-7	CASSPADSDTQYF	TGTGCTAGCAGCCCTGCTGACTCGGATACCCAGTACTTC
TRBD1	few	16	TRBJ1-4	TRBV20-1	CSARPQPGQLVEKLFF	TGCAGTGCTAGACCTCAGCCGGGACAGCTGGTAGAAAAACTGTTTTTT
TRBD2	NA	19	TRBJ2-3	TRBV3-1	CASSQVLAGGQGFTDTQYF	TGTGCCAGCAGCCAAGTACTAGCGGGAGGGCAGGGTTTCACAGATACGCAGTATTTT
TRBD1	many	16	TRBJ1-1	TRBV4-2	CASSQVRDRGNTEAFF	TGTGCCAGCAGCCAAGTTCGGGACAGGGGAAACACTGAAGCTTTCTTT
NA	many	12	TRBJ1-2	TRBV27	CASSSEGYGYTF	TGTGCCAGCAGTAGCGAAGGGTATGGCTACACCTTC
NA	many	15	TRBJ2-3	TRBV7-3	CASSLTSEWTDTQYF	TGTGCCAGCAGCCTGACTAGTGAATGGACAGATACGCAGTATTTT
TRBD2	NA	16	TRBJ2-3	TRBV5-1	CASSGGLAGNTDTQYF	TGCGCCAGCAGCGGGGGACTAGCGGGGAACACAGATACGCAGTATTTT
TRBD2	NA	13	TRBJ2-1	TRBV20-1	CSATGLAGYEQFF	TGCAGTGCCACTGGACTAGCGGGCTATGAGCAGTTCTTC
TRBD1	NA	14	TRBJ2-5	TRBV29-1	CSVEGTGAYETQYF	TGCAGCGTTGAAGGGACAGGGGCTTATGAGACCCAGTACTTC
NA	NA	12	TRBJ2-2	TRBV27	CASSFFPGELFF	TGTGCCAGCAGTTTCTTCCCCGGGGAGCTGTTTTTT
NA	NA	13	TRBJ1-2	TRBV10-3	CAINRPDSNGYTF	TGTGCCATCAATCGGCCCGACAGTAACGGCTACACCTTC
NA	NA	15	TRBJ2-3	TRBV10-1	CASSDDGRGTDTQYF	TGCGCCAGCAGTGATGATGGCAGGGGCACAGATACGCAGTATTTT
TRBD2	NA	15	TRBJ2-3	TRBV28	CASRRGSGGTDTQYF	TGTGCCAGCAGGAGGGGGAGCGGGGGTACAGATACGCAGTATTTT
NA	many	13	TRBJ2-5	TRBV12-3/TRBV12-4	CASSLDSRETQYF	TGTGCCAGCAGTTTAGATTCGAGGGAGACCCAGTACTTC
NA	few	16	TRBJ1-5	TRBV21-1	CASSNVAGVRNQPQHF	TGTGCCAGCAGCAACGTTGCAGGGGTCCGCAATCAGCCCCAGCATTTT
NA	NA	15	TRBJ1-4	TRBV6-1	CASSDQGTSNEKLFF	TGTGCCAGCAGTGATCAAGGGACTTCTAATGAAAAACTGTTTTTT
NA	NA	12	TRBJ2-2	TRBV12-3/TRBV12-4	CASSFGQGELFF	TGTGCCAGCAGTTTCGGGCAGGGGGAGCTGTTTTTT
TRBD2	few	13	TRBJ2-2	TRBV5-1	CASSLAVAGELFF	TGCGCCAGCAGTCTAGCGGTAGCCGGGGAGCTGTTTTTT
NA	many	14	TRBJ2-2	TRBV6-1	CASSPVFTGTGAFF	TGTGCCAGCAGTCCAGTCTTTACGGGGACGGGGGCGTTTTTT
TRBD2	few	18	TRBJ2-2	TRBV5-1	CASSSRTSASGYSGELFF	TGCGCCAGCAGCTCCCGGACTAGCGCATCAGGATATTCAGGGGAGCTGTTTTTT
NA	NA	17	TRBJ2-3	TRBV7-8	CASSPPGTQKSTDTQYF	TGTGCCAGCAGCCCCCCAGGGACACAAAAAAGCACAGATACGCAGTATTTT
NA	NA	16	TRBJ2-2	TRBV5-1	CASSLTAGHGTGELFF	TGCGCCAGCAGCTTGACGGCAGGGCATGGCACCGGGGAGCTGTTTTTT
TRBD1	many	15	TRBJ2-3	TRBV5-1	CASSRQGASTDTQYF	TGCGCCAGCAGCCGACAGGGGGCTAGCACAGATACGCAGTATTTT
NA	NA	15	TRBJ1-3	TRBV3-1	CASSQATGTGNTIYF	TGTGCCAGCAGCCAAGCTACAGGGACTGGAAACACCATATATTTT
NA	NA	13	TRBJ2-5	TRBV29-1	CSVELGVEEIQYF	TGCAGCGTTGAGTTAGGGGTCGAAGAGATCCAGTACTTC
NA	many	14	TRBJ2-3	TRBV20-1	CSAAGTVSTDTQYF	TGCAGTGCGGCCGGGACGGTTAGCACAGATACGCAGTATTTT
TRBD2	NA	15	TRBJ2-1	TRBV5-1	CASSLGTSEYNEQFF	TGCGCCAGCAGCTTGGGGACTAGCGAGTACAATGAGCAGTTCTTC
TRBD1	NA	15	TRBJ2-3	TRBV2	CASREQGPPTDTQYF	TGTGCCAGCAGGGAACAGGGGCCCCCCACAGATACGCAGTATTTT
TRBD2	few	14	TRBJ2-1	TRBV30	CAWSAGGPGNEQFF	TGTGCCTGGAGTGCGGGAGGGCCGGGGAATGAGCAGTTCTTC
TRBD2	NA	17	TRBJ2-1	TRBV5-1	CASSLETGLAIYNEQFF	TGCGCCAGCAGCTTGGAAACGGGACTAGCGATATACAATGAGCAGTTCTTC
NA	NA	14	TRBJ1-1	TRBV6-5	CASSSGHMNTEAFF	TGTGCCAGCAGTTCTGGACACATGAACACTGAAGCTTTCTTT
TRBD1	few	14	TRBJ2-1	TRBV28	CASSPGQHYNEQFF	TGTGCCAGCAGTCCGGGACAGCACTACAATGAGCAGTTCTTC
TRBD1	many	15	TRBJ1-5	TRBV5-1	CASSKGTGDNQPQHF	TGCGCCAGCAGCAAAGGGACAGGAGACAATCAGCCCCAGCATTTT
NA	few	16	TRBJ1-4	TRBV9	CASSVGLTATNEKLFF	TGTGCCAGCAGCGTAGGTTTAACAGCAACTAATGAAAAACTGTTTTTT
NA	NA	14	TRBJ2-3	TRBV4-2	CASSQDQRGGTQYF	TGTGCCAGCAGCCAAGATCAGAGGGGCGGTACGCAGTATTTT
TRBD2	NA	18	TRBJ2-6	TRBV29-1	CSVVGASGVSSGANVLTF	TGCAGCGTTGTAGGGGCTAGCGGGGTGAGCTCTGGGGCCAACGTCCTGACTTTT
TRBD1	few	14	TRBJ1-5	TRBV12-3/TRBV12-4	CASRDRGTNQPQHF	TGTGCCAGCAGGGACAGGGGCACCAATCAGCCCCAGCATTTT
NA	NA	12	TRBJ1-2	TRBV10-3	CAISEGSHGYTF	TGTGCCATCAGTGAAGGGTCGCATGGCTACACCTTC
NA	few	15	TRBJ2-1	TRBV7-3	CASSLSRGPYNEQFF	TGTGCCAGCAGCTTATCGCGGGGGCCCTACAATGAGCAGTTCTTC
TRBD1	few	16	TRBJ1-1	TRBV5-1	CASSLPRDSMNTEAFF	TGCGCCAGCAGCCTGCCCCGGGACAGCATGAACACTGAAGCTTTCTTT
TRBD2	many	16	TRBJ2-2	TRBV20-1	CSARAGLAGYTGELFF	TGCAGTGCTAGAGCGGGACTAGCGGGCTACACCGGGGAGCTGTTTTTT
NA	NA	13	TRBJ1-1	TRBV7-3	CASRNTVNTEAFF	TGTGCCAGCAGGAACACAGTGAACACTGAAGCTTTCTTT